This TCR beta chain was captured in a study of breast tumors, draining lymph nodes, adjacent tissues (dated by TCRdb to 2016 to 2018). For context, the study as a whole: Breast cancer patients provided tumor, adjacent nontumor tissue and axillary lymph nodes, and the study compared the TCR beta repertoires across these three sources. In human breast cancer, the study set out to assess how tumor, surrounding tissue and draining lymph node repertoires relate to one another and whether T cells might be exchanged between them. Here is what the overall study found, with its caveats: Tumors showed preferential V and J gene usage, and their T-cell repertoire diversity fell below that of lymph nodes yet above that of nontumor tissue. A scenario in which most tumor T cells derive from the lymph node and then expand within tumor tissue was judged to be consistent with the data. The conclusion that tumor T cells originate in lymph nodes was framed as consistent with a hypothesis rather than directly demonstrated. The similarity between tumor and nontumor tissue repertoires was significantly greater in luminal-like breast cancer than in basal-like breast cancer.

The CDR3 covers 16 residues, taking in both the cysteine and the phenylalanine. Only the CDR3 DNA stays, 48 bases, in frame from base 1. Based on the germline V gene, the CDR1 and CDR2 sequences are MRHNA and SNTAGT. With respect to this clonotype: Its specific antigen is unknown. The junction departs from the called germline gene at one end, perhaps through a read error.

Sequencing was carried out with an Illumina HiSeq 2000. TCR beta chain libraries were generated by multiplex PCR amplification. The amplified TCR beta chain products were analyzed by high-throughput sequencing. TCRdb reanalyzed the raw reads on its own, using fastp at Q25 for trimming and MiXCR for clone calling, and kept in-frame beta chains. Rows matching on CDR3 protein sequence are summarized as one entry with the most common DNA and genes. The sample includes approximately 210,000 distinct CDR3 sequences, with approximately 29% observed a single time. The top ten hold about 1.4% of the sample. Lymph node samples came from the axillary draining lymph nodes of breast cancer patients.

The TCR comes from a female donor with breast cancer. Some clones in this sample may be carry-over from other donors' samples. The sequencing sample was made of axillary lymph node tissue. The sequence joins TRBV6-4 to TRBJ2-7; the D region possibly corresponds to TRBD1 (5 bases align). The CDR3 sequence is CASSPSNRFPSYEQYF. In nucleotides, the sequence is TGCGCCAGCAGTCCCTCTAACAGGTTTCCCTCCTACGAGCAGTACTTC.